The 18 T cell receptor beta chains listed next were all sequenced from one sample in a study of shared clonotypes between healthy human individuals. The protocol was immunoSEQ multiplex PCR, while the TCRdb copy is restricted to in-frame clones and leaves out a portion. Of about 2.1 million clones in the sample, 93% were seen once. Naive CD8 isolation took CD45RO-negative cells positively selected for CCR7 and excluded terminally differentiated effector memory CD45RA+ cells. The sample taken for sequencing was naive CD8+ T cells from PBMCs. These receptors all stem from a man aged 18-30 years in good health. Some clones in this sample may be carry-over from other donors' samples.

The V gene is TRBV28, the J gene TRBJ2-3; TRBD2 agrees at 11 bases. The CDR3 is 17 amino acids. Trimming cost V 2 bases and J 2 bases; bases outside gene matches: 6. Germline CDR1 MDHEN, CDR2 SYDVKM. The CDR3 DNA is TGTGCCAGCAGTTTACAGGGACTAGCGGAGACCACAGATACGCAGTATTTT. Encoded protein: CASSLQGLAETTDTQYF. Complete variable domain (other parts from reference TRBV28 and TRBJ2-3): DVKVTQSSRYLVKRTGEKVFLECVQDMDHENMFWYRQDPGLGLRLIYFSYDVKMKEKGDIPEGYSVSREKKERFSLILESASTNQTSMYLCASSLQGLAETTDTQYFGPGTRLTVL.

The genes are TRBV7-2 and TRBJ1-2; D perhaps matches TRBD1 (6 bases). V was trimmed by 5 bases and J by 0 bases, leaving 13 bases between them. CDR3 size: 15 residues. Germline V gene sequence: CDR1 SGHTA, CDR2 FQGNSA. The CDR3 reads CASSGWTDTNYGYTF. Written as DNA, the CDR3 is TGTGCCAGCAGCGGATGGACAGATACTAACTATGGCTACACCTTC. Full variable domain (remainder filled in from reference TRBV7-2 and TRBJ1-2): GAGVSQSPSNKVTEKGKDVELRCDPISGHTALYWYRQSLGQGLEFLIYFQGNSAPDKSGLPSDRFSAERTGGSVSTLTIQRTQQEDSAVYLCASSGWTDTNYGYTFGSGTRLTVV.

The sample holds one count of this clone. This chain links TRBV5-1 with TRBJ2-7; no clear D gene. This CDR3 contains 15 residues. Looked up from germline, CDR1 is SGHRS and CDR2 is YFSETQ. The V gene lost 2 bases and the J gene lost 5 bases, with 17 bases spanning the gap. CDR3: CASSLSRTGPHEQYF. The CDR3 DNA reads as TGCGCCAGCAGCTTAAGCCGGACCGGTCCCCACGAGCAGTACTTC.

The genes are TRBV6-5 and TRBJ2-5; D uncertain. Per germline, CDR1 MNHEY and CDR2 SVGAGI. CDR3 length: 14 amino acids. V dropped 6 bases and J dropped 5 bases, with 16 bases sitting between them. The CDR3, as DNA: TGTGCCAGCAGCCGCCGTGGGAAGTGGGAGACCCAGTACTTC. Translating gives CASSRRGKWETQYF.

This sequence joins TRBV21-1 and TRBJ1-1. TRBV21-1 is recorded as a pseudogene. The CDR3 totals 18 residues. CDR3 coding DNA: TGTGCCAGCAGCACCCCGAGGGAGACAGCCGACCTCCCGATGGGAGCTTTCTTT. Translation gives CASSTPRETADLPMGAFF.

J is TRBJ2-3 and V is TRBV12-5; D not certain. This CDR3 comprises 19 residues. Germline loops: CDR1 LGHNT, CDR2 FRNRAP. Trimming removed 3 bases at V and 0 bases at J, with 22 bases between. The CDR3 nucleotides read TGTGCTAGTGGTTTCCCGATTTCTGCCTGGGCTTGGAGCACAGATACGCAGTATTTT. Translating gives CASGFPISAWAWSTDTQYF.

The V call is TRBV11-2, the J call TRBJ1-3, with D tentatively TRBD1 (5 bases). CDR1 SGHAT and CDR2 FQNNGV come from the germline V gene. The V and J ends lost 2 bases and 5 bases respectively, with 16 bases between them. This CDR3 has 16 amino acids. CDR3 in DNA: TGTGCCAGCAGCTTACAGTATAGGGGCAGTAGAAACACCATATATTTT. Amino acids: CASSLQYRGSRNTIYF.

V and J are TRBV5-1 and TRBJ2-3, with 12 bases lining up with TRBD2. V dropped 0 bases and J dropped 4; count of bases not matched to a gene: 3. Per the germline V gene, CDR1 is SGHRS and CDR2 is YFSETQ. The CDR3 contains 16 residues. The CDR3 coding sequence is TGCGCCAGCAGCTTGGTCCCTAGCGGGAGGGCAGATACGCAGTATTTT. Its protein product is CASSLVPSGRADTQYF.

This clone was detected once. The CDR3 region is CASSQGLRELFF. In DNA, the CDR3 is TGCGCCAGCAGTCAGGGGCTCAGGGAGCTGTTTTTT. The genes are TRBV10-1 and TRBJ2-2, with a tentative D call TRBD1 (6 bases). The CDR3 consists of 12 residues. Germline values: CDR1 WNHNN, CDR2 SYGVQD (reference sequence). V was trimmed by 5 bases and J by 9 bases, leaving 10 bases between them.

The chain combines TRBV5-1 with TRBJ2-5, with 10 nucleotides matching TRBD1. With V trimmed by 4 bases and J by 2 bases, 11 bases remained unmatched. CDR1 is SGHRS and CDR2 is YFSETQ in the germline V gene. The CDR3 spans 17 residues. The CDR3: CASSGFWDRGIQETQYF. In DNA, the CDR3 is TGCGCCAGCAGCGGTTTTTGGGACAGGGGCATACAAGAGACCCAGTACTTC.

The table lists this clone with a count of one. J is TRBJ1-2 and V is TRBV27; 10 positions match TRBD1. Trimming took 3 bases from V and 6 from J; bases not matched to a gene: 10. Germline assignment: CDR1 MNHEY and CDR2 SMNVEV (reference sequence). The CDR3 loop spans 16 amino acids. The CDR3 DNA follows: TGTGCCAGCAGTTTGGACAGGGGGACCATAACGGATGGCTACACCTTC. Translated, it gives CASSLDRGTITDGYTF.

The rearrangement uses TRBV19 and TRBJ1-5; no reliable D call. This CDR3 is built from 15 residues. V dropped 5 bases and J dropped 1 base, with 12 bases sitting between them. Looked up from germline, CDR1 is LNHDA and CDR2 is SQIVND (reference sequence). CDR3 DNA: TGTGCCAGTAGTTTGACTGCCTTGAGCAATCAGCCCCAGCATTTT. Protein sequence: CASSLTALSNQPQHF.

The J gene is TRBJ2-7, the V gene TRBV13, with a weak D call TRBD2 (5 bases). The V and J ends lost 4 bases and 9 bases respectively, with 22 bases between them. In germline, CDR1 is PRHDT, CDR2 FYEKMQ (reference sequence). The CDR3 spans 15 residues. The CDR3 region is CASSSPRSEDSVQYF. The CDR3 DNA sequence: TGTGCCAGCAGCTCCCCCCGAAGCGAGGACTCCGTGCAGTACTTC.

For this clone: Other DNA sequences in this sample translate to the same CDR3. The rearrangement links TRBV27 to TRBJ2-7; 8 nucleotides match TRBD1. V dropped 3 bases and J dropped 1; count of bases not matched to a gene: 2. The CDR3 covers 14 residues. Germline V gene lookup returns CDR1 MNHEY and CDR2 SMNVEV (reference sequence). CDR3 nucleotide sequence: TGTGCCAGCAGTTTTGGGACAGGATCCTACGAGCAGTACTTC. This codes for CASSFGTGSYEQYF.

The genes are TRBV5-6 and TRBJ2-1; TRBD1 aligns across 7 bases. The germline V gene has CDR1 SGHDT and CDR2 YYEEEE. The CDR3 sequence is 15 residues long. J lost 4 bases, V lost 2 bases, and 6 bases had no gene match. The CDR3: CASSFEGAGYNEQFF. The CDR3 DNA is TGTGCCAGCAGCTTTGAGGGGGCTGGGTACAATGAGCAGTTCTTC.

V gene TRBV28 combines with J gene TRBJ2-3, with a tentative D call TRBD1 (5 bases). The germline V and J ends were trimmed by 5 bases and 4 bases, with 25 bases remaining between them. CDR1 and CDR2 from the germline V gene are MDHEN and SYDVKM. The CDR3 extends over 18 amino acids. This chain's CDR3 is CASSLNPDRPLSPDTQYF. CDR3 sequence (DNA): TGTGCCAGCAGTCTCAACCCAGACAGACCCCTGAGCCCAGATACGCAGTATTTT.

The J gene is TRBJ2-7, the V gene TRBV21-1; TRBD1 is taken as the D call from the table, unchecked against the DNA. TRBV21-1 is termed a pseudogene. The CDR3 has 15 residues. The CDR3: CASSKRDRISYEQYF. CDR3 coding DNA: TGTGCCAGCAGCAAGCGGGACAGGATCTCCTACGAGCAGTACTTC.

J is TRBJ1-5 and V is TRBV2, with TRBD1 identical over 10 bases. Germline values: CDR1 SNHLY, CDR2 FYNNEI. With 4 bases clipped from V and 2 bases from J, the junction kept 8 bases outside the gene matches. There are 17 residues in the CDR3. The CDR3 loop is CASSVGQGVGGNQPQHF. CDR3 sequence (DNA): TGTGCCAGCAGTGTTGGACAGGGGGTAGGCGGCAATCAGCCCCAGCATTTT.